This record concerns one T cell receptor beta chain sequence. The method was immunoSEQ multiplex PCR; TCRdb's version includes in-frame clones alone and lacks a portion of them. The top ten hold roughly 9% of the sample, which has over 250,000 clones, around 89% seen once. The source of the sample is a study of blood T cell repertoires in COVID-19. Unmatched junction bases numbered 6, after V lost 0 bases and J lost 6 bases. Germline assignment: CDR1 SGDLS and CDR2 YYNGEE. This CDR3 comprises 16 residues. The chain joins TRBV9 to TRBJ2-7, with 13 bases lining up with TRBD2. The source material was PBMCs or T cells enriched from blood (not recorded which). This TCR derives from a man aged 40-55 years who had recovered from COVID-19. CDR3 DNA: TGTGCCAGCAGCGTAGCCCGGACTAGCGGGAGATTCGAGCAGTACTTC. Translated: CASSVARTSGRFEQYF.